Listed below are T cell receptor beta chains from one sample, sequenced in a study of blood T cells in healthy people across ages. TCRdb redid the calling of the 5' RACE reads with MiXCR, one entry per CDR3 protein. The table has about 1,400,000 distinct CDR3 sequences, 59% seen once. What was sequenced was blood. Receptors originate from a man younger than 30 in good health. The CDR3 runs from the conserved cysteine through the conserved F or W.

v_call cdr3_aa
TRBV24-1 CATSDQIRGEQFF
TRBV6-1 CASSQPQGQDEKLFF
TRBV2 CATPTAANEQFF
TRBV6-2/TRBV6-3 CASSWTGDEQFF
TRBV7-9 CASSDDRDLTSYEQYF
TRBV20-1 CSARDYRFGSTDTQYF
TRBV28 CASSAPGQGARGTQYF
TRBV20-1 CSASGAGRGHYEQYF
TRBV6-2/TRBV6-3 CASSDSTVGELFF
TRBV6-5 CASKTGQGVSTDTQYF
TRBV27 CASASPREAGPDTIYF
TRBV4-2 CASSQEAQTPYNEQFF
TRBV12-3/TRBV12-4 CASSPSPTRNTEAFF
TRBV20-1 CSAQEGGRNSEAFF
TRBV4-1 CASSQRDTYNEQFF